This passage covers 29 T cell receptor beta chains from one sample sequenced in a study of cytomegalovirus exposure and HLA in healthy donors. TCRdb's table, derived via immunoSEQ multiplex PCR, lists solely in-frame clones and lacks some. The sample lists over 45,000 clones; approximately 94% were seen once. The sequencing sample was made of PBMCs. These receptors were collected from a man aged 18 to 29 in good health and CMV-seronegative.

This clone was found once. The V call is TRBV7-9, the J call TRBJ1-1; 8 bases map to TRBD1. Trimming at V came to 5 bases and at J to 7 bases, leaving 18 bases not matched to a gene. The germline V gene encodes CDR1 SEHNR and CDR2 FQNEAQ (reference sequence). The length of the CDR3 is 17 residues. CDR3 nucleotides: TGTGCCAGCAGCGTCCCGGCCAATTCGGGACAGGCTTATGAAGCTTTCTTT. Translated: CASSVPANSGQAYEAFF.

The chain is built from TRBV29-1 and TRBJ2-7, with 9 bases fitting TRBD2. The J segment lost 4 bases and the V segment lost 5 bases, leaving 15 bases of the junction unmatched. The CDR3 sequence is 16 residues long. Germline V gene lookup returns CDR1 SQVTM and CDR2 ANQGSEA. The CDR3 loop reads CSVFLRQGLASYEQYF. CDR3 nucleotides: TGCAGCGTTTTCCTACGGCAAGGACTAGCGTCGTACGAGCAGTACTTC.

V and J are TRBV6-1 and TRBJ2-2; a weak D match, TRBD2 (5 bases). CDR1 is MNHNS and CDR2 is SASEGT in the germline V gene. This CDR3 is 15 amino acids long. The ends were cut back, 7 bases at V and 1 base at J, with 13 bases in the middle. The CDR3 region is CASKRAELNTGELFF. DNA for the CDR3: TGTGCCAGCAAAAGAGCGGAACTGAACACCGGGGAGCTGTTTTTT.

This sequence joins TRBV11-2 and TRBJ1-3; 7 positions match TRBD1. The V gene end was trimmed by 5 bases and the J gene end by 0 bases; junction bases not matched to a gene: 16. This CDR3 is 19 amino acids long. Germline CDR1 is SGHAT and CDR2 is FQNNGV. CDR3 coding DNA: TGTGCCAGCAGCCCGATTAACTACCGGGACAGACACTCTGGAAACACCATATATTTT. Its protein is CASSPINYRDRHSGNTIYF.

This sequence joins TRBV4-3 and TRBJ2-7, with TRBD1 matching over 9 bases. The CDR3 extends over 15 amino acids. The V segment lost 0 bases and the J segment 4 bases; nucleotides outside the gene matches: 4. CDR1 is LGHNA and CDR2 is YSLEER in the germline V gene. CDR3 sequence (DNA): TGCGCCAGCAGCCAAGATCCGGACAGGGGTTACGAGCAGTACTTC. It codes for CASSQDPDRGYEQYF.

This clone was counted between two and nine times. V usage is TRBV11-2 and J usage is TRBJ2-7, with 7 bases aligning to TRBD1. V lost 4 bases to trimming and J lost 2 bases; unmatched junction nucleotides: 5. The germline CDR1 and CDR2 sequences are SGHAT and FQNNGV. The CDR3 is 14 amino acids. CDR3 bases: TGTGCCAGCAGCTCCAGGGGGAATACCTACGAGCAGTACTTC. This encodes CASSSRGNTYEQYF.

This sequence joins TRBV19 and TRBJ1-5, with D unclear. V lost 5 bases, J lost 7 bases, and 12 bases lay in between. Germline lookup yields CDR1 LNHDA and CDR2 SQIVND (reference sequence). CDR3 size: 13 residues. The CDR3: CASSLTSGQPQHF. CDR3 bases: TGTGCCAGTAGTCTGACGAGCGGACAGCCCCAGCATTTT.

This chain connects TRBV28 to TRBJ1-1; no clear D. CDR1 MDHEN and CDR2 SYDVKM come from the germline V gene. Trimming pared 1 base from V and 1 base from J, leaving 7 bases between. The CDR3 is 14 residues long. In nucleotides, the CDR3 is TGTGCCAGCAGTTTATTGTCCTCGAACACTGAAGCTTTCTTT. Its protein product is CASSLLSSNTEAFF. The whole variable domain, remainder taken from reference TRBV28 and TRBJ1-1, is DVKVTQSSRYLVKRTGEKVFLECVQDMDHENMFWYRQDPGLGLRLIYFSYDVKMKEKGDIPEGYSVSREKKERFSLILESASTNQTSMYLCASSLLSSNTEAFFGQGTRLTVV.

The V gene is TRBV6-1, the J gene TRBJ1-3; D is unresolved. The length of the CDR3 is 12 residues. Germline CDR1 and CDR2: MNHNS and SASEGT. Trimming took 7 bases from V and 1 from J, leaving 5 bases between them. As DNA, the CDR3 is TGTGCCAGCAAGGAGTCTGGAAACACCATATATTTT. It translates to CASKESGNTIYF.

The chain combines TRBV5-6 with TRBJ2-7; D is ambiguous. CDR1 and CDR2 (germline): SGHDT, YYEEEE. The CDR3 has 13 amino acids. With 0 bases removed from V and 4 bases from J, the gap between germline ends came to 8 bases. CDR3 amino acids: CASSLAPLYEQYF. The CDR3 coding sequence is TGTGCCAGCAGCTTGGCCCCCCTATACGAGCAGTACTTC.

The chain recombines TRBV7-2 with TRBJ1-1; 7 bases fit TRBD1. The CDR3 sequence is 14 residues long. Trimming took 5 bases from V and 4 from J; bases not matched to a gene: 7. Germline V lookup: CDR1 SGHTA, CDR2 FQGNSA. The CDR3 is CASSNRDRSTEAFF. DNA of the CDR3: TGTGCCAGCAGCAACCGGGACAGAAGCACTGAAGCTTTCTTT.

J is TRBJ2-1 and V is TRBV28; 8 bases are a match to TRBD2. The V segment lost 2 bases and the J segment 3 bases; nucleotides outside the gene matches: 3. Germline CDR1 reads MDHEN; CDR2 reads SYDVKM. This CDR3 contains 15 residues. The CDR3 loop is CASSLAGGFYNEQFF. CDR3 DNA sequence: TGTGCCAGCAGTTTAGCGGGAGGCTTCTACAATGAGCAGTTCTTC.

In DNA form, the CDR3 reads TGCGCCAGCAGCCAGTTTGGAGATCGTGAGCAGTTCTTC. Its translation is CASSQFGDREQFF. The chain uses TRBV4-3 and TRBJ2-1, with D unresolved. From germline, CDR1 is LGHNA and CDR2 YSLEER. CDR3 length equals 13 residues. The germline V and J ends were trimmed by 3 bases and 9 bases, with 12 bases remaining between them.

This rearrangement joins TRBV28 to TRBJ2-3; the match to TRBD2 covers 10 bases. V was clipped by 3 bases and J by 0 bases; unmatched bases: 6. CDR3 size: 17 residues. The germline V gene has CDR1 MDHEN and CDR2 SYDVKM. CDR3 loop: CASSFLGLADSTDTQYF. The CDR3 DNA sequence: TGTGCCAGCAGTTTCCTCGGACTAGCGGATAGCACAGATACGCAGTATTTT.

The chain employs TRBV27 and TRBJ2-3, with D unresolved. The ends were cut back, 3 bases at V and 1 base at J, with 8 bases in the middle. Germline V lookup: CDR1 MNHEY, CDR2 SMNVEV (reference sequence). The CDR3 extends over 14 amino acids. The CDR3: CASSLRRGTDTQYF. The CDR3 DNA reads as TGTGCCAGCAGTTTGCGCCGGGGCACAGATACGCAGTATTTT.

This chain connects TRBV5-1 to TRBJ2-2; D is unclear. Germline lookup yields CDR1 SGHRS and CDR2 YFSETQ. This CDR3 is 16 amino acids long. Trimming took 6 bases from V and 6 from J, leaving 21 bases between them. Here the CDR3 reads CASTQPTQVAAGELFF. CDR3 DNA sequence: TGCGCCAGCACCCAACCAACTCAAGTCGCCGCCGGGGAGCTGTTTTTT.

This chain links TRBV2 with TRBJ2-2; D gene unclear. Trimming took off 3 bases at V and 2 bases at J, with 7 bases between the two ends. Looked up from germline, CDR1 is SNHLY and CDR2 is FYNNEI. The CDR3 covers 14 residues. CDR3 in amino acids: CASSEVRNTGELFF. The CDR3 nucleotides are TGTGCCAGCAGTGAGGTGCGAAACACCGGGGAGCTGTTTTTT.

V is TRBV7-2 and J is TRBJ2-1; 10 nucleotides agree with TRBD2. The V and J ends lost 3 bases and 6 bases, in that order; junction bases with no gene match: 11. CDR3 length equals 17 residues. Germline V gene lookup returns CDR1 SGHTA and CDR2 FQGNSA. The CDR3 sequence: CASSFLWSGRAGNEQFF. In nucleotides, the CDR3 is TGTGCCAGCAGCTTCCTCTGGAGCGGGAGGGCGGGCAATGAGCAGTTCTTC.

The chain employs TRBV7-2 and TRBJ1-5; TRBD1 might be the D (5 bases). The CDR3 is 15 residues long. V was pared by 3 bases and J by 8 bases, with 17 bases between. Per the germline V gene, CDR1 is SGHTA and CDR2 is FQGNSA. The CDR3 spells CASSFDSLRTEPQHF. The DNA of the CDR3 is TGTGCCAGCAGCTTCGACAGCTTGCGAACTGAGCCCCAGCATTTT. Full variable domain (rest looked up from reference TRBV7-2 and TRBJ1-5): GAGVSQSPSNKVTEKGKDVELRCDPISGHTALYWYRQSLGQGLEFLIYFQGNSAPDKSGLPSDRFSAERTGGSVSTLTIQRTQQEDSAVYLCASSFDSLRTEPQHFGDGTRLSIL.

The chain has TRBV4-3 and TRBJ2-1, with 8 bases aligning to TRBD2. Germline CDR1 LGHNA, CDR2 YSLEER. This CDR3 spans 17 amino acids. Trimming removed 0 bases from V and 3 bases from J; junction bases left unmatched: 7. CDR3 amino acids: CASSQDRGTSFYNEQFF. The CDR3 DNA reads as TGCGCCAGCAGCCAAGATCGCGGGACTAGTTTCTACAATGAGCAGTTCTTC.

This clone showed up just once. The chain has TRBV6-5 and TRBJ2-6, with 7 bases that match TRBD1. This CDR3 comprises 15 residues. The junction had 6 bases not matched to a gene; V was cut back by 4 bases and J by 6 bases. Per the germline V gene, CDR1 is MNHEY and CDR2 is SVGAGI. CDR3 sequence: CASSWGQKLANVLTF. CDR3 DNA: TGTGCCAGCAGTTGGGGACAGAAATTGGCCAACGTCCTGACTTTC.

This clone was picked up one time. The chain is built from TRBV28 and TRBJ2-1, with 9 bases that match TRBD2. Trimming took 3 bases from V and 6 from J; bases not matched to a gene: 3. Germline V lookup: CDR1 MDHEN, CDR2 SYDVKM. The CDR3 is 14 amino acids. CDR3 loop: CASSFGREGNEQFF. The CDR3 DNA reads TGTGCCAGCAGTTTCGGGCGGGAGGGCAATGAGCAGTTCTTC.

V gene TRBV6-1 combines with J gene TRBJ1-4; TRBD1 agrees at 8 bases. The CDR3 is 14 residues long. Losses at the gene ends were 5 bases for V and 7 bases for J; bases not matched to a gene: 6. Germline assignment: CDR1 MNHNS and CDR2 SASEGT. The CDR3 loop is CASSLGQGFEKLFF. Written as DNA, the CDR3 is TGTGCCAGCAGTTTAGGACAGGGTTTTGAAAAACTGTTTTTT.

The genes are TRBV7-2 and TRBJ2-7; 8 bases line up with TRBD2. The germline gives CDR1 SGHTA, CDR2 FQGNSA. CDR3 length equals 15 residues. Germline trimming cut 5 bases from V and 4 bases from J; bases unmatched to any gene: 10. CDR3 in amino acids: CASSRGTGGRYEQYF. The CDR3 nucleotides read TGTGCCAGCAGCCGAGGTACGGGGGGGCGGTACGAGCAGTACTTC. The full variable domain, its missing parts supplied by reference TRBV7-2 and TRBJ2-7, is GAGVSQSPSNKVTEKGKDVELRCDPISGHTALYWYRQSLGQGLEFLIYFQGNSAPDKSGLPSDRFSAERTGGSVSTLTIQRTQQEDSAVYLCASSRGTGGRYEQYFGPGTRLTVT.

The V gene is TRBV27, the J gene TRBJ2-5; D might be TRBD2 (7 bases). The V gene lost 4 bases and the J gene lost 5 bases, with 23 bases spanning the gap. The CDR3 totals 17 residues. Germline CDR1 reads MNHEY; CDR2 reads SMNVEV (reference sequence). For the CDR3, the DNA is TGTGCCAGCAGTTCACCCTACGGAGGGGGGGATAGGGAGACCCAGTACTTC. Residues: CASSSPYGGGDRETQYF.

The V and J genes are TRBV5-6 and TRBJ1-1; 10 bases match TRBD1. Germline V gene data show CDR1 as SGHDT and CDR2 as YYEEEE. V gave up 4 bases and J gave up 3 bases; unmatched junction bases: 6. The CDR3 is made up of 15 amino acids. CDR3 in DNA: TGTGCCAGCAGCCCCGGGGGGACAGGGGACACTGAAGCTTTCTTT. Residues: CASSPGGTGDTEAFF.

The chain joins TRBV6-6 to TRBJ2-1; 7 positions agree with TRBD2. Germline V CDR1 and CDR2: MNHNY, SVGAGI (reference sequence). This CDR3 region has 16 residues. V trimming: 10 bases; J trimming: 0 bases; junction bases outside the gene matches: 12. CDR3 sequence (DNA): TGTGCCACTCATGCTAGGACTAGTGCCTCCTACAATGAGCAGTTCTTC. Protein sequence: CATHARTSASYNEQFF.

The chain carries TRBV9 and TRBJ2-5; D unresolved. CDR3 length: 13 residues. CDR1 is SGDLS and CDR2 is YYNGEE in the germline V gene. V shed 4 bases and J shed 4 bases, with 11 bases lying between them. CDR3 amino acids: CASSFSLRETQYF. CDR3 coding DNA: TGTGCCAGCAGCTTTAGTCTTAGAGAGACCCAGTACTTC.

The chain joins TRBV5-1 to TRBJ1-2; 11 nucleotides line up with TRBD1. This CDR3 region has 17 residues. With V trimmed by 5 bases and J by 4 bases, 13 bases remained unmatched. Germline-derived CDR1 and CDR2 are SGHRS and YFSETQ. The chain's CDR3 is CASSPRTGGISAYGYTF. DNA of the CDR3: TGCGCCAGCAGTCCACGGACAGGGGGCATATCCGCCTATGGCTACACCTTC.